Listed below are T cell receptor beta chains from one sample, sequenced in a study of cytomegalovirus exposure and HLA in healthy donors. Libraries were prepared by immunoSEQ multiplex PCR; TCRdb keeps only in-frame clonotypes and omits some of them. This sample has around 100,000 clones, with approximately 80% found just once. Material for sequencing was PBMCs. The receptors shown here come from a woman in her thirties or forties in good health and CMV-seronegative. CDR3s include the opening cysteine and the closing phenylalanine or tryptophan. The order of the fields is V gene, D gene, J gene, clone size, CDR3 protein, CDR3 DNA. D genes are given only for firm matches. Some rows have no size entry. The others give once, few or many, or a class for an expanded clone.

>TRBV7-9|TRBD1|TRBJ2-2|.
CASSRGQTNTGELFF
TGTGCCAGCAGCCGGGGACAGACGAACACCGGGGAGCTGTTTTTT
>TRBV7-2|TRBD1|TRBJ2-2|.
CASSLQGATGELFF
TGTGCCAGCAGCTTACAGGGGGCGACCGGGGAGCTGTTTTTT
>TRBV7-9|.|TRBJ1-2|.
CASSLRGGDGYTF
TGTGCCAGCAGCCTCCGGGGGGGGGATGGCTACACCTTC
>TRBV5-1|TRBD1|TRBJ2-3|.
CASSLDRGWDTQYF
TGCGCCAGCAGCTTGGACAGGGGATGGGATACGCAGTATTTT
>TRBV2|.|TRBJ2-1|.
CASSEEQLAYNEQFF
TGTGCCAGCAGTGAAGAGCAGCTAGCCTACAATGAGCAGTTCTTC
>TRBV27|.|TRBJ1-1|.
CASNGGVGTEAFF
TGCGCCAGCAACGGGGGAGTAGGGACTGAAGCTTTCTTT
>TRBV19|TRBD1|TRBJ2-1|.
CASSIEGAGQANEQFF
TGTGCCAGTAGTATAGAAGGGGCCGGACAGGCCAATGAGCAGTTCTTC
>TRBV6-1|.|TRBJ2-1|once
CASRALGGSYNEQFF
TGTGCCAGCAGGGCCCTAGGGGGCTCCTACAATGAGCAGTTCTTC
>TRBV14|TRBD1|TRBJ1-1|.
CASSRTGTENTEAFF
TGTGCCAGCAGCCGAACCGGGACAGAGAACACTGAAGCTTTCTTT
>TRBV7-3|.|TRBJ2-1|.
CASSSDPGLHNEQFF
TGTGCCAGCAGCTCAGACCCGGGACTTCACAATGAGCAGTTCTTC
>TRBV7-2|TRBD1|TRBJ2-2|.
CASSLVALTGDVGELFF
TGTGCCAGCAGCTTAGTGGCCCTTACAGGGGACGTCGGGGAGCTGTTTTTT
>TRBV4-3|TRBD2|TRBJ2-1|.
CASSSSGSFVDEQFF
TGCGCCTCTTCTTCTAGCGGGAGTTTTGTAGATGAGCAGTTCTTC
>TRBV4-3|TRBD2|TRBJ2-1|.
CASSQDSGNYNEQFF
TGCGCCAGCAGCCAAGATAGCGGGAACTACAATGAGCAGTTCTTC
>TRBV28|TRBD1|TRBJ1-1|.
CASRHPGTGGLNTEAFF
TGTGCCAGCAGGCATCCAGGGACAGGGGGCCTGAACACTGAAGCTTTCTTT
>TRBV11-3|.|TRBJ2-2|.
CASSLEQGTGELFF
TGTGCCAGCAGCTTAGAACAGGGTACCGGGGAGCTGTTTTTT
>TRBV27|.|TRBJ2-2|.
CASKQRRDTGELFF
TGTGCCAGCAAACAGAGGAGGGACACCGGGGAGCTGTTTTTT
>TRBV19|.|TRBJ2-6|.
CASSTVPPAAGANVLTF
TGTGCCAGTAGTACCGTACCCCCAGCGGCCGGGGCCAACGTCCTGACTTTC